This T cell receptor beta chain comes out of a study of T cell responses to AZD1222 COVID-19 vaccine. Study context: Samples with a second dose at about 4 or about 12 weeks were pooled together.

Produced via immunoSEQ multiplex PCR; TCRdb's table is partial and in-frame only. Among around 50,000 clones listed, 80% to 90% were seen once. V dropped 5 bases and J dropped 5; count of bases not matched to a gene: 10. This CDR3 has 15 amino acids. Germline V gives CDR1 SGHVS, CDR2 FNYEAQ. The chain carries TRBV7-6 and TRBJ2-7; TRBD1 matches 9 bases. Sequenced here: peripheral blood, sampled on day 0 of AZD1222 vaccination. The sequence came from an adult in good health. The CDR3 protein is CASSPTGTGTNEQYF. CDR3 DNA sequence: TGTGCCAGCAGCCCAACCGGGACAGGGACAAACGAGCAGTACTTC.